A single T cell receptor beta chain is shown here with its context. Its antigen is not identified. Germline V lookup: CDR1 MDHEN, CDR2 SYDVKM. This CDR3 is 15 amino acids long. V lost 6 bases to trimming and J lost 12 bases; unmatched junction nucleotides: 9. The data were taken from a study of cytomegalovirus exposure and HLA in healthy donors. PCR primers comprised 60 Vbeta and 13 Jbeta primers. Only in-frame clones appear in the TCRdb table, and some are missing; sequencing was by immunoSEQ multiplex PCR. The profile covers roughly 110,000 clones, with 81% appearing a single time and approximately 2.4% taken by the ten largest. Broader study findings: CMV serostatus was the sole immune exposure data available.

This TCR was sampled from a man aged 25-45 years in good health and CMV-seronegative. The chain uses TRBV28 and TRBJ2-1; 15 bases fit TRBD2. Sequencing was done on a sample of PBMCs. The CDR3 nucleotides are TGTGCCAGCAGGGCCGGGACTAGCGGGAGGCACATGCAGTTCTTC. Translating it yields CASRAGTSGRHMQFF.